The clone carrying this T cell receptor (beta chain) has ten or more counts. Antigen: not known. This sample was included in a study of T cells after yellow fever vaccination. Study observations and caveats: Clones from primary vaccination mostly reappeared after the booster (about 97% CD4, less than 90% CD8).

Per germline, CDR1 MNHEY and CDR2 SVGAGI. The CDR3 has 14 residues. Trimming stripped 2 bases from V and 5 bases from J, with 12 bases between. Template switching with 5'RACE generated the TCR cDNA and added a universal primer site and UMIs. TCRdb itself ran the 5' RACE reads through MiXCR, one entry per CDR3 protein. The sample shows 310,000 or so distinct CDR3 sequences, approximately 3.9% of them seen only once. Specimen: PBMCs, collected on the day of the yellow fever booster vaccination. The J gene is TRBJ1-2, the V gene TRBV6-5; D is unclear. The receptor was isolated from a man aged 18 to 30 who received the YFV17D yellow fever vaccine. The CDR3 is CASSYREGLYGYTF. The CDR3 nucleotides read TGTGCCAGCAGTTACCGTGAAGGGCTATATGGCTACACCTTC.